This is a list of T cell receptor beta chains from one sample in a study of blood T cell repertoires in COVID-19. Produced via immunoSEQ multiplex PCR; TCRdb's table is partial and in-frame only. The table lists approximately 250,000 clones, just under 85% of them singletons. Sample: PBMCs or T cells enriched from blood (not recorded which). These receptors were collected from a middle-aged man who had recovered from COVID-19. CDR3s include the opening cysteine and the closing phenylalanine or tryptophan. The D gene is left open where the match is weak. Clone size appears in some rows only: once, few, many, or a class for an expanded clone.

J gene	V gene	clone size	D gene	CDR3 DNA	CDR3 protein
TRBJ1-1	TRBV5-1	few	TRBD1	TGCGCCAGCAGCTTGGGTTTTGGACAGGGGGAGGCTGAAGCTTTCTTT	CASSLGFGQGEAEAFF
TRBJ1-1	TRBV28	.	.	TGTGCCAGCAGTTTAAGAGGGTATGGAAAAGCTTTCTTT	CASSLRGYGKAFF
TRBJ2-5	TRBV7-2	.	TRBD2	TGTGCCAGCAGCTTAATGGCTAGCGGGGGGGCGGAGACCCAGTACTTC	CASSLMASGGAETQYF
TRBJ1-1	TRBV3-1/TRBV3-2	.	.	TGTGCCAGCAGCTACAGACGGCTGAACACTGAAGCTTTCTTT	CASSYRRLNTEAFF
TRBJ2-5	TRBV5-1	.	TRBD2	TGCGCCAGCGCAGCGGGGGCGGAAGAGACCCAGTACTTC	CASAAGAEETQYF
TRBJ1-2	TRBV9	.	TRBD1	TGTGCCAGCAGCGCCAGTTTGACAGGGAAGGGGGATGGCTACACCTTC	CASSASLTGKGDGYTF
TRBJ2-3	TRBV12-3/TRBV12-4	.	.	TGTGCCAGCCCCCCAAAAAGTCGCAGTACGCAGTATTTT	CASPPKSRSTQYF
TRBJ2-7	TRBV18	.	TRBD1	TGTGCCAGCTCTCGGGACAGGGTCGAGCAGTACTTC	CASSRDRVEQYF
TRBJ2-1	TRBV5-1	.	TRBD1	TGCGCCAGCAGCTTGGAGGGACAGGGGGCGGCTAATGAGCAGTTCTTC	CASSLEGQGAANEQFF
TRBJ1-2	TRBV7-9	.	TRBD1	TGTGCCAGCAGTGCACGGACAGGGGGCTATGGCTACACCTTC	CASSARTGGYGYTF
TRBJ1-1	TRBV29-1	.	.	TGCAGCGTATACAGCTATTCCTTGAACACTGAAGCTTTCTTT	CSVYSYSLNTEAFF
TRBJ1-2	TRBV27	.	.	TGTGCCAGCAGTTTAAACGGGGATAACTATGGCTACACCTTC	CASSLNGDNYGYTF
TRBJ1-2	TRBV9	.	.	TGTGCCAGCAGCGGCGAGTGGGGAGACTATGGCTACACCTTC	CASSGEWGDYGYTF
TRBJ1-1	TRBV5-8	.	.	TGTGCCAGCAGCTTCCGGGGGTTGAACACTGAAGCTTTCTTT	CASSFRGLNTEAFF
TRBJ1-1	TRBV6-5	.	.	TGTGCCAGCAGTTACAGGGGCGCGGTCATGAACACTGAAGCTTTCTTT	CASSYRGAVMNTEAFF
TRBJ1-5	TRBV19	.	.	TGTGCCAGTATGATCGGGCGGGGGGCCTATCAGCCCCAGCATTTT	CASMIGRGAYQPQHF
TRBJ1-2	TRBV19	few	TRBD1	TGTGCCAGTAGTATAGGTCGACAGGGGATCTATGGCTACACCTTC	CASSIGRQGIYGYTF
TRBJ2-7	TRBV5-6	.	TRBD2	TGTGCCAGCAGCCCGGGGACTAGCGGGTACGAGCAGTACTTC	CASSPGTSGYEQYF
TRBJ1-5	TRBV28	.	.	TGTGCCAGCAATTCGAGAATTCAAGGACAACAGCCCCAGCATTTT	CASNSRIQGQQPQHF
TRBJ1-6	TRBV12-5	.	.	TGTGCTAGTGGTAAGACAGGAAATAATTCACCCCTCCACTTT	CASGKTGNNSPLHF
TRBJ1-5	TRBV6-2/TRBV6-3	.	.	TGTGCCAGCAGTTACGAGGGCAGGGGAGTTCAGCCCCAGCATTTT	CASSYEGRGVQPQHF
TRBJ1-3	TRBV4-3	few	.	TGCGCCAGCAGCCAAGCGACAATTGGAAACACCATATATTTT	CASSQATIGNTIYF
TRBJ1-2	TRBV6-6	.	.	TGTGCCAGCGGGTTGCCAGGGCGAGGCTACACCTTC	CASGLPGRGYTF
TRBJ2-5	TRBV7-8	many	.	TGTGCCATTATAAAGAGGAGGGGGCGACAAGAGACCCAGTACTTC	CAIIKRRGRQETQYF
TRBJ2-7	TRBV11-2	.	.	TGTGCCAGCAGCTTAGGGGTAGCGCGGGAGCAGTACTTC	CASSLGVAREQYF
TRBJ1-1	TRBV30	.	TRBD1	TGTGCCCTACGGGTCGGACAGGGCAGGACTGAAGCTTTCTTT	CALRVGQGRTEAFF
TRBJ2-5	TRBV10-1	.	TRBD2	TGCGCCAGCAGGGTGACTAGCTCAGAGACCCAGTACTTC	CASRVTSSETQYF
TRBJ1-2	TRBV7-2	.	.	TGTGCCAGCAGCTTAGGAGGTCCGGGGGGCGTCTTCGGCTACACCTTC	CASSLGGPGGVFGYTF
TRBJ1-6	TRBV7-8	.	.	TGTGCCAGCAGCTTAGTATCAGGGAATTCACCCCTCCACTTT	CASSLVSGNSPLHF